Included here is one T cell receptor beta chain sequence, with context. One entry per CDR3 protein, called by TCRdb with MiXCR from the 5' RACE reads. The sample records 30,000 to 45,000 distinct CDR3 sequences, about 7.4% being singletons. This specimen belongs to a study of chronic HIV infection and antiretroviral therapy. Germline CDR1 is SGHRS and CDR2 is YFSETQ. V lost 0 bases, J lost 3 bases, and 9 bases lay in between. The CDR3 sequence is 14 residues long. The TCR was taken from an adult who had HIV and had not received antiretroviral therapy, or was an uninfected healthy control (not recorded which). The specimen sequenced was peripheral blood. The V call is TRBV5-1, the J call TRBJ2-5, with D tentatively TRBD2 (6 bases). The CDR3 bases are TGCGCCAGCAGCTTGGAGGGGAGGAAAGAGACCCAGTACTTC. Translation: CASSLEGRKETQYF.